This T cell receptor (beta chain) was recorded in a study of CD8+ T cells in alopecia areata. The treatment is: oral pan-JAK inhibitor, 5-10 mg twice daily. As the sequencing template, cDNA was produced by extracting RNA and reverse transcribing it. The data were produced by immunoSEQ multiplex PCR, yet TCRdb's version contains in-frame clones alone and is incomplete. The table includes more than 200,000 clones, just over 65% detected once. This TCR came from a human donor with alopecia areata. This specimen consisted of CD4+ T cells sorted from blood, obtained around week 44, from a patient treated with tofacitinib.

CDR3 in amino acids: CSVEAGMNTEAFF. In DNA form, the CDR3 reads TGCAGCGTTGAAGCGGGGATGAACACTGAAGCTTTCTTT. The V gene is TRBV29-1, the J gene TRBJ1-1; D is ambiguous. Germline V gene lookup returns CDR1 SQVTM and CDR2 ANQGSEA. Trimming shortened V by 1 base and J by 0 bases, and 6 bases separated the two germline ends. This CDR3 region has 13 residues.